This T cell receptor beta chain was sequenced in a study of patients with pleural tuberculosis. TCRdb reprocessed the reads via MiXCR and lists one record per CDR3 protein. Here the sample spans around 49,000 distinct CDR3 sequences, 6% to 8% being singletons. This clonotype was picked up many times. V lost 6 bases, J lost 5 bases, and 20 bases lay in between. The CDR3 consists of 15 residues. In germline, CDR1 is SGHRS, CDR2 YFSETQ. The TCR sequence derives from a human donor with pleural tuberculosis. The chain is built from TRBV5-1 and TRBJ1-1, with D perhaps matching TRBD1 (5 bases). CDR3 amino acids: CASTRTLGGGTEAFF. As DNA, the CDR3 is TGCGCCAGCACTCGCACTCTGGGGGGAGGAACTGAAGCTTTCTTT.